The 14 T cell receptor beta chains reported below all come from one sample, sequenced in a study of T cell repertoires in cytomegalovirus infection. Via MiXCR, TCRdb re-called the reads, giving one row per CDR3 protein. Of 200,000 to 300,000 distinct CDR3 sequences in the sample, approximately 10% are singletons; the top ten hold over 13%. Material for sequencing was PBMCs. These receptors were obtained from a human donor in good health (CMV status not recorded). Some clones in this sample may be carry-over from other donors' samples.

This clonotype was detected ten times or more. V and J are TRBV7-2 and TRBJ2-7, with a weak D call TRBD2 (5 bases). V was clipped by 3 bases and J by 5 bases, with 14 bases between them. The CDR3 runs to 14 residues. CDR1 and CDR2 from the germline V gene are SGHTA and FQGNSA. The CDR3 region has the DNA TGTGCCAGCAGCTTCATTACGCAGCGGAACGAGCAGTACTTC. Amino acid sequence: CASSFITQRNEQYF.

The table lists this clonotype with many counts. The chain has TRBV7-2 and TRBJ2-3; tentative D call: TRBD1 (5 bases). CDR1 SGHTA and CDR2 FQGNSA come from the germline V gene. The V gene lost 1 base and the J gene lost 0 bases, with 8 bases spanning the gap. The CDR3 runs to 15 residues. In DNA form, the CDR3 reads TGTGCCAGCAGCTTAGAGGGGCGGAGCACAGATACGCAGTATTTT. Encoded protein: CASSLEGRSTDTQYF. Filled out from reference TRBV7-2 and TRBJ2-3, the complete variable domain reads GAGVSQSPSNKVTEKGKDVELRCDPISGHTALYWYRQSLGQGLEFLIYFQGNSAPDKSGLPSDRFSAERTGGSVSTLTIQRTQQEDSAVYLCASSLEGRSTDTQYFGPGTRLTVL.

This clonotype has at least ten counts. The CDR3 loop is CASSPGTSASNEQFF. CDR3 bases: TGTGCCAGCAGCCCCGGGACTAGCGCGTCCAATGAGCAGTTCTTC. This chain connects TRBV6-1 to TRBJ2-1, with 10 bases identical to TRBD2. From germline, CDR1 is MNHNS and CDR2 SASEGT. Trimming took 6 bases from V and 6 from J; bases not matched to a gene: 8. The length of the CDR3 is 15 residues.

In its sample, this clonotype was seen a few times. The rearrangement links TRBV29-1 to TRBJ2-7, with 11 positions matching TRBD1. The CDR3 spans 16 residues. Trimming removed 3 bases from V and 2 bases from J; junction bases left unmatched: 9. Looked up from germline, CDR1 is SQVTM and CDR2 is ANQGSEA. The CDR3 DNA sequence: TGCAGCGTTGAGATTGGGGACAGGGGGGCGACCTACGAGCAGTACTTC. Translated: CSVEIGDRGATYEQYF.

V and J are TRBV24-1 and TRBJ2-1, with 7 bases identical to TRBD2. V was clipped by 4 bases and J by 2 bases; unmatched bases: 7. Germline V lookup: CDR1 KGHDR, CDR2 SFDVKD. CDR3 length: 16 amino acids. The DNA of the CDR3 is TGTGCCACCAGTGACGGCGTAGGGACTACCTACAATGAGCAGTTCTTC. This codes for CATSDGVGTTYNEQFF.

This clonotype was picked up many times. J is TRBJ2-1 and V is TRBV7-6; 12 positions match TRBD2. The CDR3 spans 17 residues. After removal of 4 bases from V and 5 bases from J, the junction contained 9 bases not matched to a gene. Germline V gives CDR1 SGHVS, CDR2 FNYEAQ. CDR3 sequence: CASSSRIRTSGNNEQFF. In DNA, the CDR3 is TGTGCCAGCAGCTCTAGGATTCGGACTAGCGGGAACAATGAGCAGTTCTTC. Using reference TRBV7-6 and TRBJ2-1 for the parts outside the CDR3, the full variable domain is GAGVSQSPRYKVTKRGQDVALRCDPISGHVSLYWYRQALGQGPEFLTYFNYEAQQDKSGLPNDRFSAERPEGSISTLTIQRTEQRDSAMYRCASSSRIRTSGNNEQFFGPGTRLTVL.

This clonotype was counted at least ten times. This chain joins TRBV7-3 and TRBJ2-5; TRBD1 matches 8 bases. The CDR3 consists of 15 residues. Germline V lookup: CDR1 SGHTA, CDR2 FQGTGA. Germline trimming cut 2 bases from V and 5 bases from J; bases unmatched to any gene: 7. CDR3 in amino acids: CASSLSSGGVETQYF. The CDR3, as DNA: TGTGCCAGCAGCTTATCGTCAGGGGGCGTCGAGACCCAGTACTTC.

This clonotype was counted at least ten times. The chain recombines TRBV4-1 with TRBJ1-2; D is uncertain. Germline lookup yields CDR1 MGHRA and CDR2 YSYEKL. Trimming removed 0 bases at V and 8 bases at J, with 4 bases between. This CDR3 is 11 amino acids long. CDR3 coding DNA: TGCGCCAGCAGCCAAGAGGCCGGCTACACCTTC. Residues: CASSQEAGYTF.

This clonotype was observed many times. The chain links TRBV29-1 to TRBJ1-1; D unclear. Trimming took 0 bases from V and 8 from J, leaving 7 bases between them. This CDR3 comprises 11 residues. CDR1 SQVTM and CDR2 ANQGSEA come from the germline V gene. CDR3: CSVEDPGEAFF. CDR3 sequence (DNA): TGCAGCGTTGAAGATCCGGGCGAAGCTTTCTTT.

This clonotype came up many times. The rearrangement uses TRBV7-2 and TRBJ1-1, with D unclear. The CDR3 is made up of 13 amino acids. Trimming cost V 4 bases and J 5 bases, with 11 bases left between them. Germline CDR1 and CDR2: SGHTA and FQGNSA. CDR3 loop: CASSSPLGTEAFF. CDR3 in DNA: TGTGCCAGCAGCTCCCCCCTAGGGACTGAAGCTTTCTTT.

This clonotype was found many times. The rearrangement links TRBV7-2 to TRBJ1-1; 7 bases map to TRBD1. The CDR3 contains 14 residues. J was trimmed by 5 bases and V by 1 base; bases with no gene match: 4. Germline CDR1 SGHTA, CDR2 FQGNSA. The CDR3 DNA follows: TGTGCCAGCAGCTTAGTCACAGGGGAGACTGAAGCTTTCTTT. It translates to CASSLVTGETEAFF.

This clonotype was found many times. V usage is TRBV7-2 and J usage is TRBJ2-1, with unresolved D. The CDR3 sequence is 14 residues long. With 1 base removed from V and 2 bases from J, the gap between germline ends came to 6 bases. Germline-derived CDR1 and CDR2 are SGHTA and FQGNSA. The CDR3 here is CASSLETAYNEQFF. The DNA of the CDR3 is TGTGCCAGCAGCTTAGAGACGGCCTACAATGAGCAGTTCTTC.

Ten or more counts support this clonotype. The chain combines TRBV7-8 with TRBJ2-2; D unclear. Germline CDR1 reads SGHVS; CDR2 reads FQNEAQ. The CDR3 sequence is 12 residues long. The V and J ends lost 1 base and 7 bases respectively, with 4 bases between them. CDR3 sequence: CASSLVGGELFF. The CDR3 DNA reads TGTGCCAGCAGCTTAGTAGGCGGGGAGCTGTTTTTT.

The chain has TRBV5-5 and TRBJ1-4, with 8 bases matching TRBD1. This CDR3 spans 14 amino acids. With 3 bases clipped from V and 8 bases from J, the junction kept 6 bases outside the gene matches. Germline CDR1 and CDR2: SGHKS and YYEKEE (reference sequence). The CDR3 is CASSSTGEREKLFF. The CDR3 DNA reads as TGTGCCAGCAGCTCGACAGGGGAGCGGGAAAAACTGTTTTTT.